Here is one T cell receptor beta chain with its context. This CDR3 contains 14 residues. V was trimmed by 2 bases and J by 4 bases, leaving 9 bases between them. The V gene's germline CDR1 is MDHEN and CDR2 SYDVKM. The data are from a study of beta chain features in type 1 diabetes. Investigators reverse transcribed all isolated RNA, so they sequenced expressed TCRB transcripts. Measured with immunoSEQ multiplex PCR; TCRdb has only the in-frame clones, and not every one. Among over 150,000 clones listed, less than 15% were seen once. The sequence was collected from a woman younger than 35 in good health. The sample comprised central memory CD4+ T cells from blood. The J gene is TRBJ1-5, the V gene TRBV28; D unresolved. CDR3 sequence: CASSLLPGNQPQHF. CDR3 DNA sequence: TGTGCCAGCAGTTTACTTCCGGGGAATCAGCCCCAGCATTTT.